Below, 28 T cell receptor beta chains from the same sample are listed, as sequenced in a study of early T cells in non-severe SARS-CoV-2 infection. Using its own MiXCR run on the 5' RACE reads, TCRdb lists one record per CDR3 protein. This table has 60,000 to 70,000 distinct CDR3 sequences, approximately 5.9% appearing once. The input for sequencing was whole blood, taken at baseline. These receptors all stem from an adult who was a healthcare worker with PCR-confirmed SARS-CoV-2 infection or an uninfected control (not recorded which).

This clonotype was recorded at least ten times. The chain employs TRBV6-6 and TRBJ1-5; 9 bases agree with TRBD1. The CDR3 has 14 residues. Germline CDR1 and CDR2: MNHNY and SVGAGI (reference sequence). The trim removed 4 bases at V and 4 bases at J, leaving 2 bases unmatched. The CDR3 loop reads CASSWGQGNQPQHF. Written as DNA, the CDR3 is TGTGCCAGCAGTTGGGGACAGGGAAATCAGCCCCAGCATTTT.

This clonotype was picked up many times. For the CDR3, the DNA is TGTGCCAGCAGCGTAGGAATAAGGGGGAGGATAGAGACCCAGTACTTC. This encodes CASSVGIRGRIETQYF. This sequence joins TRBV9 and TRBJ2-5; D possibly uses TRBD1 or TRBD2 (6 bases each). Trimming removed 0 bases from V and 4 bases from J, with 16 bases in between. Germline lookup yields CDR1 SGDLS and CDR2 YYNGEE. This CDR3 has 16 amino acids.

This clonotype showed up just a few times. The chain employs TRBV28 and TRBJ2-1, with TRBD2 matching 9 bases. The germline CDR1 and CDR2 sequences are MDHEN and SYDVKM. Unmatched junction bases numbered 5, after V lost 5 bases and J lost 6 bases. The CDR3 runs 14 residues. In nucleotides, the CDR3 is TGTGCCAGCAGTCAAGTAGCGGGAGTCAATGAGCAGTTCTTC. Its translation: CASSQVAGVNEQFF. The full variable domain, completed using reference TRBV28 and TRBJ2-1, is DVKVTQSSRYLVKRTGEKVFLECVQDMDHENMFWYRQDPGLGLRLIYFSYDVKMKEKGDIPEGYSVSREKKERFSLILESASTNQTSMYLCASSQVAGVNEQFFGPGTRLTVL.

In its sample, this clonotype was seen many times. The chain recombines TRBV7-9 with TRBJ1-2, with D perhaps TRBD1 (6 bases). Trimming pared 4 bases from V and 4 bases from J, leaving 10 bases between. The V gene's germline CDR1 is SEHNR and CDR2 FQNEAQ (reference sequence). The CDR3 extends over 13 amino acids. Here the CDR3 reads CASSSGVFYGYTF. The CDR3 bases are TGTGCCAGCAGCTCAGGGGTCTTCTATGGCTACACCTTC.

This clonotype was counted at least ten times. The J gene is TRBJ2-6, the V gene TRBV28; D perhaps matches TRBD1 (5 bases). V lost 6 bases and J 1 base, leaving 10 bases between the germline ends. Looked up from germline, CDR1 is MDHEN and CDR2 is SYDVKM. This CDR3 has 15 amino acids. The CDR3 sequence is CASRLQVSGANVLTF. CDR3 nucleotide sequence: TGTGCCAGCAGGCTACAGGTGTCTGGGGCCAACGTCCTGACTTTC.

This clonotype was observed at least ten times. The chain couples TRBV7-2 to TRBJ1-2; D is undetermined. The CDR3 sequence is 14 residues long. The V gene lost 1 base and the J gene lost 3 bases, with 9 bases spanning the gap. The germline CDR1 and CDR2 sequences are SGHTA and FQGNSA. CDR3 residues: CASSLELRDYGYTF. As DNA, the CDR3 is TGTGCCAGCAGCTTAGAGCTAAGGGACTATGGCTACACCTTC.

This clonotype was seen repeatedly, ten times or more. The V call is TRBV20-1, the J call TRBJ1-6; no clear D. The V end was cut by 5 bases, the J end by 11 bases, with 4 bases between. Germline V gene data show CDR1 as DFQATT and CDR2 as SNEGSKA (reference sequence). The CDR3 has 9 amino acids. The CDR3 bases are TGCAGTGCTTCCCCACCCCTCCACTTT. Amino acid sequence: CSASPPLHF.

V and J are TRBV28 and TRBJ1-1, with 8 bases that match TRBD1. This CDR3 region has 13 residues. Germline CDR1 and CDR2: MDHEN and SYDVKM. The trim removed 2 bases at V and 9 bases at J, leaving 5 bases unmatched. This chain's CDR3 is CASSLGQGKKAFF. In DNA, the CDR3 is TGTGCCAGCAGTTTAGGACAGGGAAAGAAAGCTTTCTTT.

The chain joins TRBV5-4 to TRBJ2-2; the match to TRBD1 covers 7 bases. The CDR3 covers 15 residues. J was trimmed by 2 bases and V by 0 bases; bases with no gene match: 1. Germline assignment: CDR1 SGHNT and CDR2 YYREEE (reference sequence). CDR3 residues: CASSLVGGNTGELFF. The DNA for the CDR3 is TGTGCCAGCAGCTTGGTAGGGGGCAACACCGGGGAGCTGTTTTTT.

In its sample, this clonotype was seen many times. The chain recombines TRBV27 with TRBJ1-5, with 8 bases matching TRBD1. V was clipped by 4 bases and J by 2 bases; unmatched bases: 4. The CDR3 length is 15 residues. Looked up from germline, CDR1 is MNHEY and CDR2 is SMNVEV (reference sequence). CDR3 coding DNA: TGTGCCAGCAGTTATGGGACAGGCGGCAATCAGCCCCAGCATTTT. Amino acid sequence: CASSYGTGGNQPQHF.

This clonotype was seen many times. This sequence joins TRBV10-3 and TRBJ2-5; 12 bases agree with TRBD2. Looked up from germline, CDR1 is ENHRY and CDR2 is SYGVKD. This CDR3 contains 15 residues. V shed 6 bases and J 4 bases; nucleotides not matched to a gene: 6. The CDR3 sequence is CAISPGLAGRETQYF. CDR3 nucleotides: TGTGCCATCAGCCCCGGACTAGCGGGAAGAGAGACCCAGTACTTC.

This clonotype was detected ten times or more. The chain links TRBV20-1 to TRBJ2-4; D may be TRBD1 (6 bases). The length of the CDR3 is 14 residues. Germline V gives CDR1 DFQATT, CDR2 SNEGSKA (reference sequence). Trimming removed 6 bases at V and 2 bases at J, with 14 bases between. CDR3 residues: CSAPLQGTKNIQYF. DNA of the CDR3: TGCAGTGCACCTCTCCAGGGGACCAAAAACATTCAGTACTTC.

This clonotype came up many times. This chain connects TRBV5-1 to TRBJ2-2; D not resolved. Trimming cost V 0 bases and J 0 bases, with 9 bases left between them. This CDR3 region has 16 residues. Germline lookup yields CDR1 SGHRS and CDR2 YFSETQ. The CDR3: CASSLEPYANTGELFF. CDR3 in DNA: TGCGCCAGCAGCTTGGAACCTTACGCGAACACCGGGGAGCTGTTTTTT.

This clonotype occurred many times. The CDR3 region is CASSFLAGDYEQYF. The DNA of the CDR3 is TGTGCCAGCAGTTTCCTAGCGGGAGACTACGAGCAGTACTTC. The genes are TRBV28 and TRBJ2-7; 10 positions agree with TRBD2. The CDR3 has 14 amino acids. Germline V gives CDR1 MDHEN, CDR2 SYDVKM. With V trimmed by 3 bases and J by 3 bases, 2 bases remained unmatched.

In this sample, this clonotype turned up many times. V usage is TRBV6-6 and J usage is TRBJ2-7, with a possible D match to TRBD1 (5 bases). The germline V gene encodes CDR1 MNHNY and CDR2 SVGAGI (reference sequence). V gave up 2 bases and J gave up 6 bases, with 20 bases separating them. The CDR3 is 16 amino acids. For the CDR3, the DNA is TGTGCCAGCAGTTACCCCAAATGGGAAGGGGCGCGCGAGCAGTACTTC. It encodes CASSYPKWEGAREQYF.

This clonotype appeared many times. This chain links TRBV10-3 with TRBJ2-3; TRBD2 is a possible D gene (5 bases). The germline gives CDR1 ENHRY, CDR2 SYGVKD. CDR3 size: 13 residues. V lost 8 bases and J lost 0, with 9 bases in between. The CDR3 DNA sequence: TGTGCCATCCGAGGCGGGAGCACAGATACGCAGTATTTT. Translating it yields CAIRGGSTDTQYF.

This clonotype was observed many times. The rearrangement links TRBV7-8 to TRBJ2-7; 11 positions match TRBD2. This CDR3 spans 14 amino acids. Germline lookup yields CDR1 SGHVS and CDR2 FQNEAQ. V was clipped by 6 bases and J by 6 bases; unmatched bases: 7. The CDR3 sequence: CASRLAGGGGEQYF. For the CDR3, the DNA is TGTGCCAGCAGGCTAGCGGGAGGAGGTGGCGAGCAGTACTTC.

The chain has TRBV24-1 and TRBJ1-1; D possibly corresponds to TRBD1 (5 bases). The CDR3 consists of 16 residues. V lost 3 bases to trimming and J lost 0 bases, with 13 bases between them. Germline V gene sequence: CDR1 KGHDR, CDR2 SFDVKD. CDR3 coding DNA: TGTGCCACCAGTGATCCTCCGGGACGGATGAACACTGAAGCTTTCTTT. Translating gives CATSDPPGRMNTEAFF.

The sample holds many counts of this clonotype. The gene calls are TRBV6-2 or TRBV6-3 and TRBJ1-2, with TRBD1 matching 8 bases. J was trimmed by 5 bases and V by 4 bases; bases with no gene match: 3. Germline V gene lookup returns CDR1 MNHEY and CDR2 SVGEGT. This CDR3 is 13 amino acids long. The CDR3 DNA is TGTGCCAGCAGTTCCCGACAGGGGTATGGCTACACCTTC. It is translated as CASSSRQGYGYTF.

This clonotype was seen a few times. The chain carries TRBV4-1 and TRBJ1-2; D might be TRBD1 (5 bases). Germline V gene lookup returns CDR1 MGHRA and CDR2 YSYEKL. V lost 3 bases, J lost 3 bases, and 17 bases lay in between. This CDR3 is 16 amino acids long. CDR3 residues: CASSHGITGGYYGYTF. The CDR3 DNA follows: TGCGCCAGCAGCCACGGCATCACTGGGGGGTACTATGGCTACACCTTC.

There are many counts of this clonotype. The chain couples TRBV12-3 or TRBV12-4 to TRBJ1-2; 7 nucleotides line up with TRBD1. CDR3 length: 13 amino acids. V gave up 5 bases and J gave up 8 bases; unmatched junction bases: 8. CDR3 sequence reads: CASSPGTVGGYTF. CDR3 in DNA: TGTGCCAGCAGTCCAGGGACAGTTGGGGGCTACACCTTC.

This clonotype showed up just a few times. The rearrangement joins TRBV27 to TRBJ2-4; possibly TRBD2 for D (6 bases). Germline lookup yields CDR1 MNHEY and CDR2 SMNVEV (reference sequence). This CDR3 region has 14 residues. Trimming took 6 bases from V and 1 from J, leaving 10 bases between them. The CDR3 sequence is CASSNAGAKNIQYF. As DNA, the CDR3 is TGTGCCAGCAGCAATGCGGGGGCCAAAAACATTCAGTACTTC.

This clonotype was counted many times. This chain links TRBV20-1 with TRBJ2-7, with D possibly TRBD2 on 6 matching bases. The CDR3 length is 12 residues. Deletions cut 7 bases from V and 1 base from J, with 11 bases between. From germline, CDR1 is DFQATT and CDR2 SNEGSKA (reference sequence). CDR3 DNA sequence: TGCAGTGGGGGTCGGGAGTCCTACGAGCAGTACTTC. This codes for CSGGRESYEQYF.

This chain connects TRBV29-1 to TRBJ1-2, with 7 bases aligning to TRBD1. V dropped 7 bases and J dropped 6; count of bases not matched to a gene: 5. The CDR3 spans 11 residues. CDR1 SQVTM and CDR2 ANQGSEA come from the germline V gene. The CDR3 is CSASGGDGYTF. CDR3 DNA: TGCAGCGCGTCAGGGGGGGATGGCTACACCTTC. The entire variable domain, with the rest obtained from reference TRBV29-1 and TRBJ1-2, is as follows: SAVISQKPSRDICQRGTSLTIQCQVDSQVTMMFWYRQQPGQSLTLIATANQGSEATYESGFVIDKFPISRPNLTFSTLTVSNMSPEDSSIYLCSASGGDGYTFGSGTRLTVV.

This clonotype was counted many times. V and J are TRBV10-3 and TRBJ2-1, with unresolved D. This CDR3 is built from 13 residues. Per germline, CDR1 ENHRY and CDR2 SYGVKD. Trimming removed 0 bases from V and 8 bases from J, with 8 bases in between. The CDR3, as DNA: TGTGCCATCAGTGAGTCAGCAAACGATGAGCAGTTCTTC. Translation gives CAISESANDEQFF.

This chain connects TRBV18 to TRBJ1-3, with unresolved D. Germline V gene lookup returns CDR1 KGHSH and CDR2 LQKENI. The CDR3 extends over 16 amino acids. Trimming shortened V by 0 bases and J by 0 bases, and 9 bases separated the two germline ends. The chain's CDR3 is CASSPPIGPSGNTIYF. The CDR3 DNA reads TGTGCCAGCTCACCACCGATAGGCCCCTCTGGAAACACCATATATTTT.

The gene calls are TRBV7-2 and TRBJ2-3; 8 positions agree with TRBD2. The CDR3 spans 19 residues. Trimming took 5 bases from V and 6 from J; bases not matched to a gene: 22. From germline, CDR1 is SGHTA and CDR2 FQGNSA. The CDR3 is CASSVRGILSGLARDTQYF. The DNA of the CDR3 is TGTGCCAGCAGCGTTAGGGGCATTCTAAGTGGACTAGCACGGGATACGCAGTATTTT.

The V gene is TRBV5-1, the J gene TRBJ1-1, with 9 bases fitting TRBD1. Germline CDR1 is SGHRS and CDR2 is YFSETQ. Trimming took 4 bases from V and 3 from J; bases not matched to a gene: 4. The CDR3 loop spans 14 amino acids. In DNA, the CDR3 is TGCGCCAGCAGCCGGGACAGGGTAGACACTGAAGCTTTCTTT. Translating it yields CASSRDRVDTEAFF.